The clone carrying this T cell receptor beta chain was recorded at least ten times. Its matching antigen is unknown. These data belong to a study of identical twins. Overall study findings and caveats: Out-of-frame alpha sequences that twins shared showed excess low generation probability. Invariant T cells like MAIT and iNKT could partly confound the zero-insertion analyses.

TCRdb called the 5' RACE reads again in MiXCR, with one record for every CDR3 protein. In the table there are hundreds of thousands of distinct CDR3 sequences, over 15% of which are singletons. The CDR3 loop spans 15 amino acids. Germline assignment: CDR1 LNHNV and CDR2 YYDKDF (reference sequence). The V gene end was trimmed by 0 bases and the J gene end by 7 bases; junction bases not matched to a gene: 6. The data were also submitted as part of a second study, on T cells expressing NK-cell markers.

The chain couples TRBV15 to TRBJ2-1; 7 bases map to TRBD2. The sequencing input was PBMCs. The TCR originated in a woman aged 18-35 years in good health. CDR3 nucleotide sequence: TGTGCCACCAGCAGAGATGGTGGGAGGGTGAATGAGCAGTTCTTC. Amino acid sequence: CATSRDGGRVNEQFF.